In its sample, the clone carrying this TCR beta chain was seen once. As yet, its antigen is unknown. Germline CDR1 is SGHAT and CDR2 is FQNNGV. This CDR3 region has 16 residues. V was clipped by 5 bases and J by 5 bases, with 16 bases between them. MiXCR, applied by TCRdb to the reads, yields one record per CDR3 protein. The sample carries around 740,000 distinct CDR3 sequences, about a third recorded once. The data were taken from a study of T cell repertoires in cytomegalovirus infection. Study-level information: Indicated by public TCR beta signatures were CMV infection and matching HLA type. Study findings and constraints: There were HLA-C-restricted CMV-specific TCR beta clonotypes dominating the ex vivo response.

The sequence was collected from a human donor in good health (CMV status not recorded). Some clones in this sample may be carry-over from other donors' samples. The V call is TRBV11-2, the J call TRBJ1-6, with D tentatively TRBD1 (5 bases). Sequencing was carried out using PBMCs. The CDR3 DNA reads as TGTGCCAGCAGCCCAGGGTCGGGACGGAATAATTCACCCCTCCACTTT. The encoded protein is CASSPGSGRNNSPLHF.